These 13 T cell receptor beta chains share one sample of origin, sequenced in a study of blood T cell repertoires in COVID-19. Clones were sequenced by immunoSEQ multiplex PCR, and TCRdb holds only the in-frame ones, with some missing. The sample has about 35,000 clones; more than 75% are singletons. The specimen was peripheral blood. These receptors were taken from an elderly man with active or convalescent COVID-19.

There are a few counts of this clone. V gene TRBV25-1 combines with J gene TRBJ1-2; tentative D call: TRBD1 (6 bases). The V gene lost 3 bases and the J gene lost 7 bases, with 6 bases spanning the gap. This CDR3 comprises 11 residues. The germline gives CDR1 MGHDK, CDR2 SYGVNS. The CDR3 loop reads CASSETGGYTF. CDR3 coding DNA: TGTGCCAGCAGTGAGACAGGTGGCTACACCTTC.

The rearrangement joins TRBV24-1 to TRBJ2-1, with 9 positions matching TRBD1. Germline loops: CDR1 KGHDR, CDR2 SFDVKD. The V and J ends lost 4 bases and 6 bases, in that order; junction bases with no gene match: 9. This CDR3 has 16 amino acids. This chain's CDR3 is CATSDPYRQGVNEQFF. In DNA form, the CDR3 reads TGTGCCACCAGTGACCCATATAGACAGGGGGTCAATGAGCAGTTCTTC.

The V call is TRBV7-6, the J call TRBJ1-1, with a tentative D call TRBD1 (6 bases). Trimming pared 5 bases from V and 2 bases from J, leaving 9 bases between. The length of the CDR3 is 13 residues. CDR1 SGHVS and CDR2 FNYEAQ come from the germline V gene. The CDR3 sequence is CASSADSNTEAFF. DNA for the CDR3: TGTGCCAGCAGCGCGGACAGTAACACTGAAGCTTTCTTT.

The rearrangement links TRBV20-1 to TRBJ1-1; D is unresolved. The ends were cut back, 2 bases at V and 11 bases at J, with 12 bases in the middle. CDR1 and CDR2 (germline): DFQATT, SNEGSKA (reference sequence). This CDR3 comprises 11 residues. CDR3 sequence reads: CSARIATRAFF. CDR3 sequence (DNA): TGCAGTGCTAGAATAGCGACGAGGGCTTTCTTT.

The rearrangement uses TRBV7-6 and TRBJ2-3, with 14 bases fitting TRBD2. Trimming took 5 bases from V and 2 from J; bases not matched to a gene: 9. The length of the CDR3 is 18 residues. Germline CDR1 SGHVS, CDR2 FNYEAQ. The CDR3 nucleotides are TGTGCCAGCAGCCGCCCCAGACTAGCGGGAGGGAACACAGATACGCAGTATTTT. Translation gives CASSRPRLAGGNTDTQYF.

The genes are TRBV5-1 and TRBJ2-1; 9 bases are shared with TRBD2. V trimming: 0 bases; J trimming: 5 bases; junction bases outside the gene matches: 0. The length of the CDR3 is 14 residues. Germline V gene sequence: CDR1 SGHRS, CDR2 YFSETQ. In nucleotides, the CDR3 is TGCGCCAGCAGCTTGGGACTAGCGGACAATGAGCAGTTCTTC. Its protein is CASSLGLADNEQFF.

This chain connects TRBV27 to TRBJ1-2; D not resolved. Trimming removed 2 bases at V and 1 base at J, with 5 bases between. Germline V gene sequence: CDR1 MNHEY, CDR2 SMNVEV (reference sequence). The CDR3 is made up of 13 amino acids. CDR3 in DNA: TGTGCCAGCAGTTTAGGGAGTAACTATGGCTACACCTTC. Encoded protein: CASSLGSNYGYTF.

This clone was detected once. This chain uses TRBV7-3 with TRBJ2-1; 8 nucleotides line up with TRBD2. CDR1 is SGHTA and CDR2 is FQGTGA in the germline V gene. Trimming cost V 4 bases and J 8 bases; bases outside gene matches: 7. The CDR3 totals 14 residues. The DNA for the CDR3 is TGTGCCAGCAGCTCGGGACTAGGGGCCGATGAGCAGTTCTTC. Amino acids: CASSSGLGADEQFF.

The chain carries TRBV28 and TRBJ1-5, with 7 bases matching TRBD1. This CDR3 spans 12 amino acids. The V and J ends lost 6 bases and 11 bases, in that order; junction bases with no gene match: 7. Germline V gene lookup returns CDR1 MDHEN and CDR2 SYDVKM. CDR3 coding DNA: TGTGCCAGCAGCGTGGGACAGCTCTCCCAGCATTTT. This gives the protein CASSVGQLSQHF.

The V and J genes are TRBV5-5 and TRBJ2-3; 7 bases align to TRBD2. The CDR3 extends over 15 amino acids. CDR1 is SGHKS and CDR2 is YYEKEE in the germline V gene (reference sequence). With 4 bases clipped from V and 3 bases from J, the junction kept 8 bases outside the gene matches. The CDR3 spells CASSPLGGRTDTQYF. As DNA, the CDR3 is TGTGCCAGCAGCCCTTTGGGAGGGCGGACAGATACGCAGTATTTT.

J is TRBJ2-5 and V is TRBV2, with 9 nucleotides matching TRBD2. V trimming: 5 bases; J trimming: 4 bases; junction bases outside the gene matches: 14. This CDR3 has 17 amino acids. CDR1 SNHLY and CDR2 FYNNEI come from the germline V gene. The CDR3 DNA reads as TGTGCCAGCAGTCGGGGCGGGAGGGGAGATAGCGGAGAGACCCAGTACTTC. Translated: CASSRGGRGDSGETQYF.

This clone occurred a few times. This chain connects TRBV9 to TRBJ2-7; TRBD1 matches 9 bases. This CDR3 contains 15 residues. Losses at the gene ends were 4 bases for V and 6 bases for J; bases not matched to a gene: 11. The germline CDR1 and CDR2 sequences are SGDLS and YYNGEE. CDR3 bases: TGTGCCAGCAGCCGTACCGGGACAGGGAGCGGCGAGCAGTACTTC. Its protein product is CASSRTGTGSGEQYF. Full variable domain (outside the CDR3, taken from reference TRBV9 and TRBJ2-7): DSGVTQTPKHLITATGQRVTLRCSPRSGDLSVYWYQQSLDQGLQFLIQYYNGEERAKGNILERFSAQQFPDLHSELNLSSLELGDSALYFCASSRTGTGSGEQYFGPGTRLTVT.

This clone came up once. The chain carries TRBV3-1 (or the pseudogene TRBV3-2) and TRBJ2-5, with unresolved D. Germline CDR1 is LGHDT and CDR2 is YNNKEL (reference sequence). V was cut by 1 base and J by 5 bases, with 8 bases left in between. The CDR3 has 13 amino acids. The CDR3 DNA follows: TGTGCCAGCAGCCAAGCAGTCCAGGAGACCCAGTACTTC. Translation gives CASSQAVQETQYF.